Below are 3 T cell receptor beta chains sequenced from a single sample in a study of blood T cell repertoires in COVID-19. This table comes from immunoSEQ multiplex PCR, and its TCRdb copy is limited to in-frame clones, with some not included. The sample includes under 300,000 clones, about 83% of them seen just once. The material sequenced was peripheral blood. These receptors all come from an elderly man with acute or convalescent COVID-19.

This clone was observed once. The chain combines TRBV28 with TRBJ1-3; the D is unclear. The CDR3 covers 14 residues. Germline V lookup: CDR1 MDHEN, CDR2 SYDVKM. Trimming cost V 7 bases and J 1 base, with 11 bases left between them. The CDR3 region is CASTNGMSGNTIYF. The CDR3 nucleotides read TGTGCCAGCACAAACGGGATGTCTGGAAACACCATATATTTT.

The chain employs TRBV5-6 and TRBJ1-5; D perhaps matches TRBD1 (6 bases). CDR3 length: 15 amino acids. V gave up 3 bases and J gave up 0 bases, with 10 bases separating them. The germline CDR1 and CDR2 sequences are SGHDT and YYEEEE. The CDR3 region has the DNA TGTGCCAGCAGCTCTGGACAGTCTAGCAATCAGCCCCAGCATTTT. This translates into CASSSGQSSNQPQHF.

The chain couples TRBV4-1 to TRBJ2-5, with a weak D call TRBD2 (6 bases). The CDR3 has 14 amino acids. CDR1 MGHRA and CDR2 YSYEKL come from the germline V gene. Trimming removed 2 bases at V and 5 bases at J, with 12 bases between. The CDR3: CASSQPLALETQYF. The CDR3 bases are TGCGCCAGCAGCCAACCCCTAGCGTTGGAGACCCAGTACTTC.